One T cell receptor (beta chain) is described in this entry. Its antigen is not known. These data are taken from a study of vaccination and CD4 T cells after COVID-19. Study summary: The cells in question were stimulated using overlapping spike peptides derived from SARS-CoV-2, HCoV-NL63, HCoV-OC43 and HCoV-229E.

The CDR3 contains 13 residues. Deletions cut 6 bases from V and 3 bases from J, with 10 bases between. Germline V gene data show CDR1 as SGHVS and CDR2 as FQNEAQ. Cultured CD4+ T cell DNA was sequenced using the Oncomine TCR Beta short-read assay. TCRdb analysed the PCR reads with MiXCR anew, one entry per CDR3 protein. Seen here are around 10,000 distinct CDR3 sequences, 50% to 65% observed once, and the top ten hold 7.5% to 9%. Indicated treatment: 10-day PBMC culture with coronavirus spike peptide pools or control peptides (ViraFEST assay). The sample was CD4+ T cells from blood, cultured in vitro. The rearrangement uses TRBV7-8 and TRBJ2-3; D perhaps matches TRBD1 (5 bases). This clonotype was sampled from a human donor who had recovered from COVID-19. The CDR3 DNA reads TGTGCCAGCAGAACAGGAAGTACAGATACGCAGTATTTT. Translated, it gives CASRTGSTDTQYF.